This passage covers 10 T cell receptor beta chains from one sample sequenced in a study of OX40 agonist ivuxolimab in advanced cancers. Using immunoSEQ multiplex PCR, the repertoire was profiled, and TCRdb retains in-frame clones only, with some absent. Of 50,000 to 70,000 clones listed, 70% to 90% are singletons. The material sequenced was CD4+ or CD8+ T cells sorted from blood, taken in a trial of the OX40 agonist ivuxolimab. The receptors originated from an adult with an advanced solid tumor such as melanoma, head and neck, liver or kidney cancer.

V gene TRBV27 combines with J gene TRBJ1-6; D unresolved. V was shortened by 9 bases and J by 0 bases, with 9 bases between the two germline ends. The CDR3 length is 14 residues. Germline assignment: CDR1 MNHEY and CDR2 SMNVEV (reference sequence). CDR3 sequence: CASYSGSYNSPLHF. CDR3 DNA sequence: TGTGCCAGTTATTCCGGCTCCTATAATTCACCCCTCCACTTT.

This clone was recorded only once. The rearrangement uses TRBV20-1 and TRBJ1-1; possible D gene TRBD1, 5 bases. This CDR3 has 11 amino acids. Between the trimmed V and J ends, which lost 6 bases and 7 bases, there was a span of 12 bases. Germline V lookup: CDR1 DFQATT, CDR2 SNEGSKA (reference sequence). The CDR3 coding sequence is TGCAGTGCCGGACTTAGGGGTGAAGCTTTCTTT. Protein: CSAGLRGEAFF.

This clone was observed a few times. CDR3 in amino acids: CASSQQDWVQPQHF. The CDR3 nucleotides read TGCGCCAGCAGCCAACAAGACTGGGTTCAGCCCCAGCATTTT. The chain employs TRBV4-1 and TRBJ1-5; D remains unclear. CDR1 and CDR2 (germline): MGHRA, YSYEKL. The CDR3 is 14 amino acids. Trimming stripped 2 bases from V and 6 bases from J, with 11 bases between.

The sample holds one count of this clone. CDR3 sequence (DNA): TGTGCCAGCAGTGACTCTATTACCGGGGAGCTGTTTTTT. Its translation is CASSDSITGELFF. The J gene is TRBJ2-2, the V gene TRBV6-4; D call uncertain. This CDR3 spans 13 amino acids. Between the trimmed V and J ends, which lost 0 bases and 5 bases, there was a span of 4 bases. Germline CDR1 is MRHNA and CDR2 is SNTAGT.

The V gene is TRBV7-2, the J gene TRBJ1-1; possible D gene TRBD1, 5 bases. Germline V gives CDR1 SGHTA, CDR2 FQGNSA. The V end lost 1 base, the J end lost 1 base, and 10 bases lay between the germline ends. CDR3 length equals 15 residues. This CDR3 reads CASSLDGDWNTEAFF. The CDR3 nucleotides are TGTGCCAGCAGCTTAGATGGGGACTGGAACACTGAAGCTTTCTTT.

The gene calls are TRBV6-1 and TRBJ1-1; D is unresolved. Trimming shortened V by 4 bases and J by 5 bases, and 8 bases separated the two germline ends. This CDR3 is 12 amino acids long. The germline V gene has CDR1 MNHNS and CDR2 SASEGT. The CDR3 nucleotides are TGTGCCAGCAGTGTCGGTGGGACTGAAGCTTTCTTT. Protein sequence: CASSVGGTEAFF.

As DNA, the CDR3 is TGTGCCAGCGTCAGGGGCCCTTTCACAGATACGCAGTATTTT. Its protein is CASVRGPFTDTQYF. V is TRBV28 and J is TRBJ2-3; tentatively, D is TRBD1 (6 bases). Deletions cut 8 bases from V and 2 bases from J, with 14 bases between. The CDR3 has 14 amino acids. Germline lookup yields CDR1 MDHEN and CDR2 SYDVKM.

DNA for the CDR3: TGCGCCAGCAGTCAAAGCGAGGATGGCAATCAGCCCCAGCATTTT. It yields the protein CASSQSEDGNQPQHF. The chain is built from TRBV23-1 and TRBJ1-5, with D hard to call. TRBV23-1 qualifies as an ORF whose function is uncertain. CDR3 length: 15 amino acids. The V end lost 2 bases, the J end lost 2 bases, and 10 bases lay between the germline ends.

V usage is TRBV5-1 and J usage is TRBJ2-4; no clear D. Trimming removed 2 bases at V and 2 bases at J, with 11 bases between. This CDR3 comprises 15 residues. CDR1 is SGHRS and CDR2 is YFSETQ in the germline V gene. For the CDR3, the DNA is TGCGCCAGCAGCTTAACCCCAGGTACCAAAAACATTCAGTACTTC. Its protein product is CASSLTPGTKNIQYF.

The chain uses TRBV6-1 and TRBJ2-1; 12 bases agree with TRBD2. The V gene end was trimmed by 5 bases and the J gene end by 6 bases; junction bases not matched to a gene: 5. There are 15 residues in the CDR3. Germline lookup yields CDR1 MNHNS and CDR2 SASEGT. CDR3 protein: CASSLLAGGGNEQFF. DNA of the CDR3: TGTGCCAGCAGTCTACTAGCGGGAGGTGGCAATGAGCAGTTCTTC.